This TCR beta chain was profiled in a study of Ad26.COV2.S vaccination and SARS-CoV-2 variants. Points from the study as a whole: Estimates derived from TCR breadth and depth analyses may have underestimated total T cell responses. Spike-specific TCR breadth was greater after Ad26.COV2.S than placebo. Substantial breadth was reported for post-vaccination spike-specific CD8+ and CD4+ T cells.

Comments on this clone: The antigen is undetermined.

The data were produced by immunoSEQ multiplex PCR, yet TCRdb's version contains in-frame clones alone and is incomplete. This table holds around 100,000 clones, approximately 77% found once. Trimming took off 6 bases at V and 10 bases at J, with 16 bases between the two ends. This CDR3 region has 13 residues. The germline gives CDR1 KGHSH, CDR2 LQKENI. The J gene is TRBJ2-1, the V gene TRBV18, with TRBD1 as a possible D gene (6 bases). The material was peripheral blood, obtained after recovery from COVID-19. The source is a human donor who had recovered from COVID-19. This CDR3 reads CASSITGNSEQFF. CDR3 nucleotides: TGTGCCAGCTCGATTACAGGGAATTCGGAGCAGTTCTTC. Complete variable domain (other parts from reference TRBV18 and TRBJ2-1): NAGVMQNPRHLVRRRGQEARLRCSPMKGHSHVYWYRQLPEEGLKFMVYLQKENIIDESGMPKERFSAEFPKEGPSILRIQQVVRGDSAAYFCASSITGNSEQFFGPGTRLTVL.